The clone carrying this T cell receptor beta chain was observed at least ten times. Its antigen is as yet unknown. These data are taken from a study of T cells after posttransplantation cyclophosphamide. The CDR3 consists of 12 residues. Germline lookup yields CDR1 SGHKS and CDR2 YYEKEE (reference sequence). V was shortened by 4 bases and J by 7 bases, with 8 bases between the two germline ends. Assay: immunoSEQ multiplex PCR; the TCRdb copy retains only in-frame clones and omits some. This sample carries approximately 27,000 clones, none of them present only once. Study-wide results and caveats: Blood and skin or GI T cell repertoires showed limited TRB overlap. After PTCy, TRB diversity resembled that of CNI/methotrexate controls.

The genes are TRBV5-5 and TRBJ1-4; D remains ambiguous. This TCR was recovered from a man aged 50 to 59 in good health, CMV-negative, and a related stem cell transplant donor. Sequences were obtained from PBMCs. The CDR3 bases are TGTGCCAGCAGCACGATCGGTGAAAAACTGTTTTTT. Protein product: CASSTIGEKLFF.